These T cell receptor beta chains were read from a single sample in a study of blood T cell repertoires in COVID-19. Measured with immunoSEQ multiplex PCR; TCRdb has only the in-frame clones, and not every one. The sample yields hundreds of thousands of clones, around 90% seen once. The sequencing sample was made of PBMCs or T cells enriched from blood (not recorded which). These receptors came from a woman aged 40 to 49 who had recovered from COVID-19. Both conserved end residues are part of each CDR3. The D gene is left open where the match is weak. A clone size is listed for some rows: how often the clone was seen (once, few, many), or a class if it is expanded.

j_call | clone_size | d_call | v_call | cdr3_nt | cdr3_aa
TRBJ2-1 | . | TRBD1 | TRBV3-1/TRBV3-2 | TGTGCCAGCAGCCAAGACGTGGGACAGGGGGGCAATCGGCAGTTCTTC | CASSQDVGQGGNRQFF
TRBJ2-7 | . | . | TRBV11-3 | TGTGCCAGCAGCCCCCGTACGGGCTACGAGCAGTACTTC | CASSPRTGYEQYF
TRBJ2-1 | . | TRBD2 | TRBV5-1 | TGCGCCAGCAGCTTGGATGGTGGGAGGGTCTACAATGAGCAGTTCTTC | CASSLDGGRVYNEQFF
TRBJ1-1 | . | . | TRBV7-8 | TGTGCCAGCAGCGCAGATGTAAACACTGAAGCTTTCTTT | CASSADVNTEAFF
TRBJ1-6 | . | . | TRBV28 | TGTGCCAGCATGGCAAGCTATAATTCACCCCTCCACTTT | CASMASYNSPLHF
TRBJ1-2 | . | TRBD1 | TRBV28 | TGTGCCAGCAGTTTAGGGGGACAGGGGGGTAACTATGGCTACACCTTC | CASSLGGQGGNYGYTF
TRBJ1-4 | . | TRBD1 | TRBV18 | TGTGCCAGCTCACCGGCGGGACAGCTTAATGAAAAACTGTTTTTT | CASSPAGQLNEKLFF
TRBJ2-2 | . | . | TRBV3-1/TRBV3-2 | TGTGCCAGCAGGCTTGCTAGCACCGGGGAGCTGTTTTTT | CASRLASTGELFF
TRBJ2-1 | . | TRBD2 | TRBV24-1 | TGTGCCACCGGGACTAGCGGGAGGGCCAACAATGAGCAGTTCTTC | CATGTSGRANNEQFF
TRBJ2-2 | . | . | TRBV7-3 | TGTGCCAGCAGCTCCGCGAGGGGGTCCCCCGGGGAGCTGTTTTTT | CASSSARGSPGELFF
TRBJ2-3 | . | TRBD1 | TRBV7-2 | TGTGCCAGCAGGAATCGACAGGGAACAGATACGCAGTATTTT | CASRNRQGTDTQYF
TRBJ1-5 | . | TRBD1 | TRBV27 | TGTGCCAGCAGTTACGGGACAGGGGAAGGGCCCCAGCATTTT | CASSYGTGEGPQHF
TRBJ1-1 | once | . | TRBV5-1 | TGCGCCAGCCAGCCTGGCACGGGGAACACTGAAGCTTTCTTT | CASQPGTGNTEAFF
TRBJ2-2 | . | . | TRBV11-3 | TGTGCCAGCCTCCGGGGGGCTACACTCGCCGGGGAGCTGTTTTTT | CASLRGATLAGELFF
TRBJ1-5 | . | . | TRBV7-2 | TGTGCCAGCAGCTTAAAAACAAATCAGCCCCAGCATTTT | CASSLKTNQPQHF
TRBJ2-2 | . | TRBD2 | TRBV7-2 | TGTGCCAGCAGCTTAGCAGCGGGAGACACCGGGGAGCTGTTTTTT | CASSLAAGDTGELFF
TRBJ2-1 | . | . | TRBV10-1 | TGCGCCAGCAGTCTGAGGAGGGGGGGGAATGAGCAGTTCTTC | CASSLRRGGNEQFF
TRBJ2-7 | . | TRBD1 | TRBV9 | TGTGCCAGCAGCGTGCAACCGGGACAGCACTCCTACGAGCAGTACTTC | CASSVQPGQHSYEQYF
TRBJ1-1 | . | TRBD1 | TRBV7-2 | TGTGCCAGCAGCAGGGACAGGTCTCGGAATGGTGAAGCTTTCTTT | CASSRDRSRNGEAFF
TRBJ2-1 | . | . | TRBV28 | TGTGCCAGCAGTTTAGCGGGCCTCTACAATGAGCAGTTCTTC | CASSLAGLYNEQFF
TRBJ2-1 | . | . | TRBV2 | TGTGCCAGCACGGCCGAAGGTGGGCTAGCATCAGTTGAGCAGTTCTTC | CASTAEGGLASVEQFF
TRBJ1-5 | . | TRBD1 | TRBV7-9 | TGTGCCAGCAGCTCGTGGACAGGGAAGACGGGTCAGCCCCAGCATTTT | CASSSWTGKTGQPQHF
TRBJ2-7 | . | . | TRBV28 | TGTGCCAGCAGTCCCGGAGGGGACGGATCCTACGAGCAGTACTTC | CASSPGGDGSYEQYF
TRBJ2-7 | . | TRBD1 | TRBV6-5 | TGTGCCAGCAGTCTCGGACAGGGGCCCGAGCAGTACTTC | CASSLGQGPEQYF
TRBJ2-3 | . | . | TRBV5-1 | TGCGCCAGCAGCGCCCTGTGGCGGGGGCTCACAGATACGCAGTATTTT | CASSALWRGLTDTQYF
TRBJ2-1 | . | TRBD2 | TRBV28 | TGTGCCAGCAGCCCCCGGCGAGCGGGAGGGCCGGACAATGAGCAGTTCTTC | CASSPRRAGGPDNEQFF
TRBJ1-6 | . | TRBD1 | TRBV19 | TGTGCCAGTAGTCCGGGACAGACGAGCTCCTATAATTCACCCCTCCACTTT | CASSPGQTSSYNSPLHF
TRBJ2-6 | . | . | TRBV23-1 | TGCGCCAGCCGTAGCGCGAGGAGTGGGGCCAACGTCCTGACTTTC | CASRSARSGANVLTF
TRBJ2-1 | . | TRBD2 | TRBV3-1/TRBV3-2 | TGTGCCAGCAGCCAAGAATGGTTCAGCGGGAGGCACAGACCCTACAATGAGCAGTTCTTC | CASSQEWFSGRHRPYNEQFF
TRBJ2-5 | once | TRBD2 | TRBV28 | TGTGCCAGCAGTTTCAGGGCTAGCGGGTTCCCTCTGGGCGAGACCCAGTACTTC | CASSFRASGFPLGETQYF
TRBJ2-6 | . | TRBD1 | TRBV18 | TGTGCCAGCTCATTTCCGGGACAGGGCATCTCTGGGGCCAACGTCCTGACTTTC | CASSFPGQGISGANVLTF
TRBJ2-7 | . | TRBD2 | TRBV15 | TGTGCCACCAGCAGAGGGACTAGCGCCGACTACGAGCAGTACTTC | CATSRGTSADYEQYF
TRBJ1-1 | once | TRBD1 | TRBV20-1 | TGCAGTGCTAGTGCGGTGGCAGGGGGTTTGAACACTGAAGCTTTCTTT | CSASAVAGGLNTEAFF
TRBJ2-3 | . | TRBD1 | TRBV6-5 | TGTGCCGGAAGGGACAGATACACAGATACGCAGTATTTT | CAGRDRYTDTQYF
TRBJ2-5 | . | . | TRBV5-6 | TGTGCCAGCAGCGCCGTGCGGGCACGCTGGCAAGAGACCCAGTACTTC | CASSAVRARWQETQYF
TRBJ2-5 | . | TRBD2 | TRBV10-1 | TGCGCCAGCAGTGAGAAGGGACTACCAACTCAGACCCAGTACTTC | CASSEKGLPTQTQYF
TRBJ2-7 | . | . | TRBV5-5 | TGTGCCAGCAGCAGGGACATAAGATCCTACGAGCAGTACTTC | CASSRDIRSYEQYF
TRBJ2-5 | . | . | TRBV10-3 | TGTGCCATCAGTGTAGACTCCTTCGAGACCCAGTACTTC | CAISVDSFETQYF
TRBJ2-1 | . | . | TRBV30 | TGTGCCTGGAGTGTGGGTGCACTAAATGAGCAGTTCTTC | CAWSVGALNEQFF
TRBJ2-1 | . | TRBD2 | TRBV10-3 | TGTGCCACCCTCGGGCTAGCGGGAGGGCCGGGGAATGAGCAGTTCTTC | CATLGLAGGPGNEQFF
TRBJ1-1 | . | TRBD1 | TRBV3-1/TRBV3-2 | TGTGCCAGCAGCCAAGCGGACAGGGCCAACACTGAAGCTTTCTTT | CASSQADRANTEAFF
TRBJ2-3 | . | . | TRBV4-3 | TGCGCCAGCAGCCCGGGGACATTGAGCACAGATACGCAGTATTTT | CASSPGTLSTDTQYF
TRBJ1-2 | . | TRBD1 | TRBV2 | TGTGCCAGCAGTGAAGAGGACAGGGGTCGGGGCTACACCTTC | CASSEEDRGRGYTF
TRBJ2-5 | . | TRBD2 | TRBV7-2 | TGTGCCAGCAGCCCCCCTCCCGGACTAGCGGAGACCCAGTACTTC | CASSPPPGLAETQYF
TRBJ1-4 | . | TRBD1 | TRBV2 | TGTGCCAGCAACCGGGACAGGGGGCGCCTCGGAAAACTGTTTTTT | CASNRDRGRLGKLFF
TRBJ1-2 | few | . | TRBV5-6 | TGTGCCAGCAGCTTGGGGAGCTATGGCTACACCTTC | CASSLGSYGYTF
TRBJ2-5 | . | TRBD1 | TRBV11-3 | TGTGCCAGCAGCTTGGGACAGGGGTGGGAGACCCAGTACTTC | CASSLGQGWETQYF
TRBJ2-3 | . | . | TRBV7-3 | TGTGCCAGCAGCTTCCGCGGCACAGATACGCAGTATTTT | CASSFRGTDTQYF
TRBJ1-4 | once | TRBD1 | TRBV12-3/TRBV12-4 | TGTGCCAGCAGCCCCGGGACAGATGAAAAACTGTTTTTT | CASSPGTDEKLFF
TRBJ1-2 | . | TRBD1 | TRBV19 | TGTGCCAGTAGTAGATCCGGGACAGGGGTTGATGGCTACACCTTC | CASSRSGTGVDGYTF